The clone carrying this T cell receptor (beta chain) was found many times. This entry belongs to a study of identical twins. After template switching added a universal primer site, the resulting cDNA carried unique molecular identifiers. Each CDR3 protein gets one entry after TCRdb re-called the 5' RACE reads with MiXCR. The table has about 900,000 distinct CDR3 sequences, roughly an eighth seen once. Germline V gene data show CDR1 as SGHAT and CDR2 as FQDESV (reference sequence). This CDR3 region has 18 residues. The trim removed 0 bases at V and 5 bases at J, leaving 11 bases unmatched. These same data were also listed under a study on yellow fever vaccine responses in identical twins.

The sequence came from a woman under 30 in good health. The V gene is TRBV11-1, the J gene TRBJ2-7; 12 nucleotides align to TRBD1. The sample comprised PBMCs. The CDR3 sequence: CASSLALMGTGGRDEQYF. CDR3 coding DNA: TGTGCCAGCAGCTTAGCGCTGATGGGGACAGGGGGCAGGGACGAGCAGTACTTC.